The 20 T cell receptor beta chains presented below share a single source sample, sequenced in a study of blood T cell repertoires in COVID-19. Clones were sequenced by immunoSEQ multiplex PCR, and TCRdb holds only the in-frame ones, with some missing. The sample consists of roughly 200,000 clones, 65% to 80% of them appearing once. The specimen sequenced was peripheral blood. The source of these receptors is a man between 45 and 60 years old who had recovered from COVID-19.

The gene calls are TRBV10-1 and TRBJ2-1, with TRBD2 matching 9 bases. With 4 bases clipped from V and 9 bases from J, the junction kept 4 bases outside the gene matches. CDR1 WNHNN and CDR2 SYGVQD come from the germline V gene (reference sequence). The CDR3 is made up of 13 amino acids. The CDR3 here is CASSASGTGEQFF. CDR3 nucleotides: TGCGCCAGCAGTGCTAGCGGGACCGGTGAGCAGTTCTTC.

The chain is built from TRBV29-1 and TRBJ2-7; possibly TRBD2 for D (5 bases). CDR3 size: 14 residues. The V end was cut by 1 base, the J end by 3 bases, with 13 bases between. Per the germline V gene, CDR1 is SQVTM and CDR2 is ANQGSEA. In DNA, the CDR3 is TGCAGCGTTGAAGGTCGGACTTACTACTACGAGCAGTACTTC. Protein sequence: CSVEGRTYYYEQYF.

The V and J genes are TRBV19 and TRBJ2-3, with D possibly matching TRBD2 (6 bases). Trimming stripped 7 bases from V and 5 bases from J, with 25 bases between. The CDR3 extends over 17 amino acids. In germline, CDR1 is LNHDA, CDR2 SQIVND (reference sequence). CDR3 in amino acids: CASTTSGPGGAGDTQYF. The CDR3, as DNA: TGTGCCAGTACTACCTCTGGGCCCGGCGGGGCTGGAGATACGCAGTATTTT.

This chain uses TRBV5-1 with TRBJ2-4, with D uncertain. Germline CDR1 reads SGHRS; CDR2 reads YFSETQ. The CDR3 contains 15 residues. Deletions cut 4 bases from V and 4 bases from J, with 15 bases between. CDR3 coding DNA: TGCGCCAGCAGCCAAACGTTGTACACGAAAAACATTCAGTACTTC. Encoded protein: CASSQTLYTKNIQYF.

This chain links TRBV12-5 with TRBJ1-5, with 12 bases identical to TRBD1. J gave up 6 bases and V 10 bases, and 4 bases lay outside the gene matches. The CDR3 contains 13 residues. The V gene's germline CDR1 is LGHNT and CDR2 FRNRAP. This CDR3 is CATGTGGFQPQHF. In DNA, the CDR3 is TGTGCTACCGGGACAGGGGGCTTTCAGCCCCAGCATTTT.

The chain uses TRBV24-1 and TRBJ2-3, with 12 bases identical to TRBD2. The V gene end was trimmed by 4 bases and the J gene end by 7 bases; junction bases not matched to a gene: 8. Germline V CDR1 and CDR2: KGHDR, SFDVKD. This CDR3 is 16 amino acids long. In DNA form, the CDR3 reads TGTGCCACCAGTGACCTTCTAGCGGGAGGGCCTCATACGCAGTATTTT. Protein: CATSDLLAGGPHTQYF.

This chain joins TRBV7-2 and TRBJ1-4; TRBD1 aligns across 8 bases. This CDR3 has 16 residues. V lost 5 bases to trimming and J lost 6 bases; unmatched junction nucleotides: 11. Per germline, CDR1 SGHTA and CDR2 FQGNSA. This CDR3 is CASSIDQGARDEKLFF. In nucleotides, the CDR3 is TGTGCCAGCAGCATCGATCAGGGGGCGCGGGATGAAAAACTGTTTTTT.

This chain uses TRBV7-2 with TRBJ2-7; TRBD2 matches at 7 bases. With 1 base clipped from V and 6 bases from J, the junction kept 0 bases outside the gene matches. The germline V gene has CDR1 SGHTA and CDR2 FQGNSA. The CDR3 is made up of 12 amino acids. In DNA, the CDR3 is TGTGCCAGCAGCTTAGTAGCGGGCGAGCAGTACTTC. Its protein product is CASSLVAGEQYF.

V gene TRBV19 combines with J gene TRBJ2-7; possibly TRBD1 for D (5 bases). The V gene lost 5 bases and the J gene lost 3 bases, with 11 bases spanning the gap. Germline CDR1 reads LNHDA; CDR2 reads SQIVND (reference sequence). CDR3 length: 13 amino acids. As DNA, the CDR3 is TGTGCCAGTAGTGTAAACAGGCGCTACGAGCAGTACTTC. This encodes CASSVNRRYEQYF.

The V and J genes are TRBV7-9 and TRBJ2-1; a possible D gene is TRBD2 (5 bases). The length of the CDR3 is 15 residues. Germline V CDR1 and CDR2: SEHNR, FQNEAQ (reference sequence). Deletions cut 2 bases from V and 3 bases from J, with 11 bases between. The CDR3 DNA sequence: TGTGCCAGCAGCTTACGGGGAGCGGTCTACAATGAGCAGTTCTTC. Amino acids: CASSLRGAVYNEQFF.

The CDR3 DNA sequence: TGTGCCAGCAGTAGACAGAGGTCGAGCACAGATACGCAGTATTTT. Its translation is CASSRQRSSTDTQYF. The chain has TRBV7-2 and TRBJ2-3, with D possibly TRBD1 on 5 matching bases. The CDR3 loop spans 15 amino acids. V lost 6 bases and J 0 bases, leaving 13 bases between the germline ends. Germline assignment: CDR1 SGHTA and CDR2 FQGNSA.

The rearrangement joins TRBV7-9 to TRBJ1-1, with 7 bases lining up with TRBD1. The germline gives CDR1 SEHNR, CDR2 FQNEAQ (reference sequence). This CDR3 has 15 residues. The junction had 7 bases not matched to a gene; V was cut back by 5 bases and J by 1 base. CDR3 sequence reads: CASSKPGTANTEAFF. In nucleotides, the CDR3 is TGTGCCAGCAGCAAACCCGGGACAGCGAACACTGAAGCTTTCTTT. Supplemented by reference TRBV7-9 and TRBJ1-1, the full variable domain reads DTGVSQNPRHKITKRGQNVTFRCDPISEHNRLYWYRQTLGQGPEFLTYFQNEAQLEKSRLLSDRFSAERPKGSFSTLEIQRTEQGDSAMYLCASSKPGTANTEAFFGQGTRLTVV.

This clone has a single count. The chain links TRBV6-2 or TRBV6-3 to TRBJ1-2, with 8 bases fitting TRBD1. Trimming took 5 bases from V and 7 from J; bases not matched to a gene: 6. The CDR3 consists of 13 residues. Germline CDR1 reads MNHEY; CDR2 reads SVGEGT. The CDR3 region is CASSPRQGSGYTF. DNA of the CDR3: TGTGCCAGCAGTCCCAGACAGGGGTCTGGCTACACCTTC.

This chain connects TRBV7-2 to TRBJ2-6; the match to TRBD2 covers 8 bases. This CDR3 has 16 residues. The germline V gene has CDR1 SGHTA and CDR2 FQGNSA. V shed 5 bases and J 0 bases; nucleotides not matched to a gene: 3. The CDR3 bases are TGTGCCAGCAGCCCGGGGGGGTTCTCTGGGGCCAACGTCCTGACTTTC. It encodes CASSPGGFSGANVLTF.

DNA of the CDR3: TGTGCCACGCAGGGGGCAAGAGGAAACACCATATATTTT. It yields the protein CATQGARGNTIYF. The rearrangement links TRBV24-1 to TRBJ1-3; TRBD1 matches at 8 bases. Germline lookup yields CDR1 KGHDR and CDR2 SFDVKD. This CDR3 is 13 amino acids long. J lost 4 bases, V lost 10 bases, and 5 bases had no gene match.

The chain is built from TRBV19 and TRBJ1-1; D is ambiguous. In germline, CDR1 is LNHDA, CDR2 SQIVND (reference sequence). V was cut by 5 bases and J by 0 bases, with 7 bases left in between. CDR3 length: 13 amino acids. The CDR3 bases are TGTGCCAGTAGTCCTTCCTTGAACACTGAAGCTTTCTTT. This gives the protein CASSPSLNTEAFF.

The rearrangement links TRBV4-1 to TRBJ2-1; TRBD2 matches at 7 bases. The CDR3 spans 13 residues. Germline loops: CDR1 MGHRA, CDR2 YSYEKL. Unmatched junction bases numbered 0, after V lost 0 bases and J lost 7 bases. CDR3 coding DNA: TGCGCCAGCAGCCAAGAGGGAGGGAATGAGCAGTTCTTC. Protein: CASSQEGGNEQFF.

CDR3 DNA: TGTGCCAGCAGCACGGACTCCTACTACGAGCAGTACTTC. Translating gives CASSTDSYYEQYF. This chain uses TRBV5-4 with TRBJ2-7, with D maybe TRBD2 (5 bases). Germline values: CDR1 SGHNT, CDR2 YYREEE (reference sequence). The V gene lost 4 bases and the J gene lost 3 bases, with 11 bases spanning the gap. CDR3 length: 13 amino acids.

The chain links TRBV27 to TRBJ1-5; TRBD1 matches at 7 bases. This CDR3 contains 15 residues. The V segment lost 6 bases and the J segment 2 bases; nucleotides outside the gene matches: 7. Germline CDR1 is MNHEY and CDR2 is SMNVEV (reference sequence). CDR3 in DNA: TGTGCCAGCAGGGGAACAGGGGTGGGCAATCAGCCCCAGCATTTT. Encoded protein: CASRGTGVGNQPQHF.

The chain uses TRBV28 and TRBJ2-7, with 9 bases matching TRBD1. The V segment lost 8 bases and the J segment 4 bases; nucleotides outside the gene matches: 9. Per germline, CDR1 MDHEN and CDR2 SYDVKM. The CDR3 totals 14 residues. CDR3 in DNA: TGTGCCAGCGGACCGCCGGACAGGGGTTACGAGCAGTACTTC. It is translated as CASGPPDRGYEQYF.